This T cell receptor (beta chain) was identified during a study of T cell clonality in common variable immunodeficiency. Study observations and caveats: Fewer deletions and N-nucleotide insertions were reportedly seen in common variable immunodeficiency TCR beta sequences. Links between repertoire features and CVID complications were heterogeneity-limited.

This clone came up many times. Antigen unknown. The read gets to within 3 residues of the CDR3 end, and the germline J gene fills in the rest. CVID and control samples used equivalent genomic DNA input. Produced via immunoSEQ multiplex PCR; TCRdb's table is partial and in-frame only. The sample contains approximately 34,000 clones, none occurring once; 2.5% to 3% lies in the top ten. This CDR3 region has 16 residues. Per the germline V gene, CDR1 is LNHDA and CDR2 is SQIVND (reference sequence). The ends lost 3 bases at V and 7 bases at J; junction bases unmatched: 11. V and J are TRBV19 and TRBJ1-2; the match to TRBD1 covers 10 bases. Sequencing input: peripheral blood mononuclear cells. This receptor was identified in a person between 18 and 75 years old in good health. CDR3 DNA, as far as it was read: TGTGCCAGTAGTATGGCCCGGGACAGGGGCAGGAGTGGC. Translating gives CASSMARDRGRSG. The CDR3 in its entirety is CASSMARDRGRSGYTF.